This T cell receptor beta chain was sequenced for a study of blood T cell repertoires in COVID-19. On the study more broadly: Italy, Spain and the United States were the sources of the convalescent and acute COVID-19 samples. The analysed material was cDNA or gDNA that came from T cells, B-cell-depleted T cells, or PBMCs.

Study processing details: Counts of nucleated cells, estimated from reference gene primer amplification, were obtained. Assay: immunoSEQ multiplex PCR; the TCRdb copy retains only in-frame clones and omits some. The V and J calls and clone size come from that table; D and trimming were worked out from the DNA. Among around 20,000 clones listed, roughly 90% were seen once. Germline CDR1 and CDR2: MGHRA and YSYEKL. Trimming pared 6 bases from V and 6 bases from J, leaving 9 bases between. This CDR3 is built from 11 residues. The sample taken for sequencing was peripheral blood. The chain couples TRBV4-1 to TRBJ2-7, with D possibly being TRBD1 (5 bases). The receptor was derived from a human donor in a cohort sampled during active COVID-19. Here the CDR3 DNA reads TGCGCCAGCAGGCAGGGCGGCGAGCAGTACTTC. Encoded protein: CASRQGGEQYF.